This T cell receptor (beta chain) came from a study of CD8+CD57+ T cells in acquired aplastic anemia. Study background: The mean DNA yield obtained from sorted CD4+ and CD8+ cells came to about 3.2 ug.

The TCR beta profiling, which covered VDJ combination and CDR3 sequence, was carried out using genomic DNA as the template. Each CDR3 protein gets one entry after TCRdb re-called the reads with MiXCR. The sample comprises about 150,000 distinct CDR3 sequences, over 50% of which are singletons, and approximately 12% rests with the top ten. Regarding the study as a whole: Patients and controls had CD8+ Simpson's diversity values that were not significantly distinct. Common to patients and controls were roughly 30 CD8+ CDR3 sequences.

Patients chosen for sequencing had CD8+CD57+ cells that had expanded, as shown by flow cytometry. Every patient had severe acquired aplastic anemia. The CDR3 loop spans 14 amino acids. Germline loops: CDR1 DFQATT, CDR2 SNEGSKA (reference sequence). In the case of this clonotype: Its cognate antigen is unknown.

Material: sorted CD4+, CD8+, or CD8+CD57+ T cells (not recorded which) from PBMCs. This TCR came from a human donor with aplastic anemia. This chain joins TRBV20-1 and TRBJ2-1; 7 nucleotides line up with TRBD2. The CDR3 sequence: CSASWRGSYNEQFF. The CDR3 bases are TGCAGCGCAAGTTGGCGGGGGTCCTACAATGAGCAGTTCTTC.